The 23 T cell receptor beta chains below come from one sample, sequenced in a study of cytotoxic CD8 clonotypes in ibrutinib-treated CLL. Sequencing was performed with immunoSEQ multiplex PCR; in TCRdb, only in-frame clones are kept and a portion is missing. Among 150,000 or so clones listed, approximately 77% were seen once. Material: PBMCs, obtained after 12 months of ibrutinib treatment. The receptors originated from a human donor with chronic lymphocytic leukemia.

As DNA, the CDR3 is TGTGCCAGCAGCCCCCGTCGGGCGGGAGGCACAGATACGCAGTATTTT. Its protein product is CASSPRRAGGTDTQYF. The chain has TRBV7-8 and TRBJ2-3, with 7 bases fitting TRBD2. Per the germline V gene, CDR1 is SGHVS and CDR2 is FQNEAQ. V lost 5 bases, J lost 1 base, and 9 bases stayed unmatched. The CDR3 is 16 residues long.

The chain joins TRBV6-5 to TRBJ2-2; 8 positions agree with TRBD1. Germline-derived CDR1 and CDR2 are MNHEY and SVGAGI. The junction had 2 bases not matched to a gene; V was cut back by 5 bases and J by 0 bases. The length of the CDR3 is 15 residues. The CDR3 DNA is TGTGCCAGCAGTCGACAGGGGCCGAACACCGGGGAGCTGTTTTTT. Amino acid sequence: CASSRQGPNTGELFF.

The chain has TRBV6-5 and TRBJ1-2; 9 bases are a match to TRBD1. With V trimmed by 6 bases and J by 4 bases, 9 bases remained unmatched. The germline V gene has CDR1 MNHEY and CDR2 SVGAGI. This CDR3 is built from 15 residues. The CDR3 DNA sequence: TGTGCCAGCAGCACTGGACAGGGGTTTATCTATGGCTACACCTTC. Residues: CASSTGQGFIYGYTF.

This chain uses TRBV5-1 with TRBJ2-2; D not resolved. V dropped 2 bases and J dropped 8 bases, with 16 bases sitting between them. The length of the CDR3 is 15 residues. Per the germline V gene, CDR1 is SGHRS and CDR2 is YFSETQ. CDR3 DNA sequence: TGCGCCAGCAGCTTACAGTCCCAAACGAAGGGGGAGCTGTTTTTT. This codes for CASSLQSQTKGELFF.

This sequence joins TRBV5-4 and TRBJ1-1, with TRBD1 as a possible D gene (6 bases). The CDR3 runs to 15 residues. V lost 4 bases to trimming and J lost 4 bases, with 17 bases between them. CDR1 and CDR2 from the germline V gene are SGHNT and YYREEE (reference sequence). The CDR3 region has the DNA TGTGCCAGCAGCACCGAAACGGGACACCTCACTGAAGCTTTCTTT. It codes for CASSTETGHLTEAFF.

The CDR3 DNA reads as TGTGCCTGGAGTGTACGGAATGAGCAGTTCTTC. Amino acid sequence: CAWSVRNEQFF. The chain carries TRBV30 and TRBJ2-1; D ambiguous. CDR3 length equals 11 residues. V was shortened by 0 bases and J by 7 bases, with 4 bases between the two germline ends. The germline V gene has CDR1 GTSNPN and CDR2 SVGIG (reference sequence).

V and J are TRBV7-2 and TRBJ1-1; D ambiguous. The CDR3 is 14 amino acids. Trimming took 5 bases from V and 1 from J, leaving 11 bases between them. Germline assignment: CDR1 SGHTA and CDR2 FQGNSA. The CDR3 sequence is CASSIGPTNTEAFF. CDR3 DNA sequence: TGTGCCAGCAGCATCGGGCCGACGAACACTGAAGCTTTCTTT.

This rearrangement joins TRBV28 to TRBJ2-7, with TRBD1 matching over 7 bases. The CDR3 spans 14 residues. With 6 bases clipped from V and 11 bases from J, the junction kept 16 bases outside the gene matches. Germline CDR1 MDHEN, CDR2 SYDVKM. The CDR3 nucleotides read TGTGCCAGCAGCGCCCATTTAGGGGGACAGCGCAAGTACTTC. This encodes CASSAHLGGQRKYF.

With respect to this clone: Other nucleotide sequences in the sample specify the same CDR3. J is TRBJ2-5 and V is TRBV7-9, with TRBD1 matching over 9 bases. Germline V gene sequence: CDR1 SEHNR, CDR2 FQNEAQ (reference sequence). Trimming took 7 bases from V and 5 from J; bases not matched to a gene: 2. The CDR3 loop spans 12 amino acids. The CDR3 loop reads CASKQGAETQYF. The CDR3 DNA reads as TGTGCCAGCAAACAGGGGGCGGAGACCCAGTACTTC.

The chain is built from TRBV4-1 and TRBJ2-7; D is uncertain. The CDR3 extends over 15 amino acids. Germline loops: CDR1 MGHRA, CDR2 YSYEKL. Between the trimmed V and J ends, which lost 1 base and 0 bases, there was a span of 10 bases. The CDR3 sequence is CASSQVPSLSYEQYF. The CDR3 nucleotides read TGCGCCAGCAGCCAAGTACCCTCACTCTCCTACGAGCAGTACTTC.

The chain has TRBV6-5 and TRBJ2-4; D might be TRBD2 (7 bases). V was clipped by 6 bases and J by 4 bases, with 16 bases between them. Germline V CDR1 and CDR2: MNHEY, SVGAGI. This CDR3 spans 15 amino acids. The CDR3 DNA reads TGTGCCAGCAGACGTCGGGGGGCAGAGAAAAACATTCAGTACTTC. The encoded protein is CASRRRGAEKNIQYF.

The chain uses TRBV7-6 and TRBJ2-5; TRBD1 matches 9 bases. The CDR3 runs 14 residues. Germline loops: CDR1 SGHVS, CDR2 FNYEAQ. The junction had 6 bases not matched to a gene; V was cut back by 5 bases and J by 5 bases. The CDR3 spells CASSITGGEETQYF. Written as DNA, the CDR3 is TGTGCCAGCAGCATCACAGGGGGCGAGGAGACCCAGTACTTC.

This chain's CDR3 is CASSFSGETQYF. The CDR3 bases are TGTGCCAGCAGCTTTAGCGGAGAGACCCAGTACTTC. The rearrangement joins TRBV7-2 to TRBJ2-5; TRBD2 might be the D (6 bases). Germline V gives CDR1 SGHTA, CDR2 FQGNSA. Trimming pared 3 bases from V and 4 bases from J, leaving 6 bases between. This CDR3 has 12 residues.

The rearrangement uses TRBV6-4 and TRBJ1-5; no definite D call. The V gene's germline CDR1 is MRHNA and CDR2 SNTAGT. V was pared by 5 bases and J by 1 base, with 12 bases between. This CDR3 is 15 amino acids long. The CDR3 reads CASSPRFESNQPQHF. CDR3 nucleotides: TGTGCCAGCAGTCCTAGGTTCGAAAGCAATCAGCCCCAGCATTTT.

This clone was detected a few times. CDR3 nucleotides: TGCGCCAGCAGACTTGAACCTAACAGCTTGAACACTGAAGCTTTCTTT. Protein: CASRLEPNSLNTEAFF. The chain links TRBV5-1 to TRBJ1-1; D unclear. The CDR3 has 16 residues. In germline, CDR1 is SGHRS, CDR2 YFSETQ. V gave up 5 bases and J gave up 0 bases, with 17 bases separating them. The full variable domain, with the rest looked up from reference TRBV5-1 and TRBJ1-1, is KAGVTQTPRYLIKTRGQQVTLSCSPISGHRSVSWYQQTPGQGLQFLFEYFSETQRNKGNFPGRFSGRQFSNSRSEMNVSTLELGDSALYLCASRLEPNSLNTEAFFGQGTRLTVV.

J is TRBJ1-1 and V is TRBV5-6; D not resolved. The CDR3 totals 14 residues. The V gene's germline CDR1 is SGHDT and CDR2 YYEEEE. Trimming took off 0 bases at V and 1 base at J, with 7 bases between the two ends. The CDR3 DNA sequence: TGTGCCAGCAGCTTGGGGCAGTCGAACACTGAAGCTTTCTTT. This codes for CASSLGQSNTEAFF.

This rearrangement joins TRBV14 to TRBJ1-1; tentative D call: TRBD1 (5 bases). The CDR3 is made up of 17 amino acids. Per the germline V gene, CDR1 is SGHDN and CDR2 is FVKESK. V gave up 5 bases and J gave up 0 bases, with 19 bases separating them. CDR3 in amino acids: CASSSVGQLGMNTEAFF. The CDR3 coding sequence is TGTGCCAGCAGCTCGGTGGGGCAGTTGGGGATGAACACTGAAGCTTTCTTT.

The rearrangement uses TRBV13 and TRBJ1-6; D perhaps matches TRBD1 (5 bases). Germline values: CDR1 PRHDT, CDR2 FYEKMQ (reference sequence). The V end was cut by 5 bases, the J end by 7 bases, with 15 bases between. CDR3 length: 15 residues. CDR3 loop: CASSPQTELNSPLHF. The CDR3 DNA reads TGTGCCAGCAGCCCCCAGACAGAATTGAATTCACCCCTCCACTTT.

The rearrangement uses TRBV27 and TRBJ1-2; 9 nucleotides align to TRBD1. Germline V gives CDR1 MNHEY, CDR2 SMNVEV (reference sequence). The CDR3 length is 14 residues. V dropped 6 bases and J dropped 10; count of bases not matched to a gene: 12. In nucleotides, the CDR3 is TGTGCCAGCAGGCCTACGGGACAGGGTCTATACTACACCTTC. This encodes CASRPTGQGLYYTF.

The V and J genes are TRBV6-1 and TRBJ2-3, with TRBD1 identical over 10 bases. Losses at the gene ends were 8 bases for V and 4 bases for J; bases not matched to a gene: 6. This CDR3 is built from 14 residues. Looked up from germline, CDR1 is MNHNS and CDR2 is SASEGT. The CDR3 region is CASLRDRGPDTQYF. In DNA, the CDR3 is TGTGCCAGCCTCCGGGACAGGGGTCCAGATACGCAGTATTTT.

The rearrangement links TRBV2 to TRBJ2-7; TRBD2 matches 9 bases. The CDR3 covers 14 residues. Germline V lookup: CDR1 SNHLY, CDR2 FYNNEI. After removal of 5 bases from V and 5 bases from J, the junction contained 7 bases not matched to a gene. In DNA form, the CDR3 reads TGTGCCAGCAGTCCCGGACTAGCGATCGACGAGCAGTACTTC. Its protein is CASSPGLAIDEQYF.

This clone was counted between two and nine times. CDR3 protein: CASVNTGELFF. For the CDR3, the DNA is TGTGCCAGCGTAAACACCGGGGAGCTGTTTTTT. This chain links TRBV21-1 with TRBJ2-2; the D segment call TRBD2 is taken from the table without a DNA check. TRBV21-1 is a known pseudogene. The CDR3 is 11 amino acids.

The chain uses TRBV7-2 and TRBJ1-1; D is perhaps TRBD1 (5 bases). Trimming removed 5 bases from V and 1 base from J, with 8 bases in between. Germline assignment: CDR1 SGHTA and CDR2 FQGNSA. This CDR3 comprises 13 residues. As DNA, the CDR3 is TGTGCCAGCAGCCGACAGAAGAACACTGAAGCTTTCTTT. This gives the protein CASSRQKNTEAFF.